The 5 T cell receptor beta chains below were found in one sample sequenced in a study of shared clonotypes between healthy human individuals (dated by TCRdb to 2019 to 2021). Library generation was performed with the immunoSEQ multiplex PCR assay. In TCRdb, the immuneACCESS table is reduced to in-frame sequences with V and J assigned. These tables do not hold every clone; where another copy was compared, an unresolved V gene accounts for under half, and the others remain unexplained. This sample is represented by about 1 million clones; around 76% of them were singletons. The ten largest account for approximately 1.5% of the sample. Sequenced: memory CD4+ T cells sorted from blood. Reading the label with the study, this specimen's cell subset or site is: CD45RA-negative fraction. The source of these receptors is a man younger than 35 in good health.

V is TRBV28 and J is TRBJ2-6; D may be TRBD1 (7 bases). The CDR3 spans 17 residues. Per germline, CDR1 MDHEN and CDR2 SYDVKM. The germline V and J ends were trimmed by 5 bases and 0 bases, with 14 bases remaining between them. The chain's CDR3 is CASSGGGGSSGANVLTF. In DNA, the CDR3 is TGTGCCAGCAGTGGAGGGGGCGGTAGCTCTGGGGCCAACGTCCTGACTTTC.

J is TRBJ2-7 and V is TRBV30; TRBD2 might be the D (6 bases). Germline values: CDR1 GTSNPN, CDR2 SVGIG (reference sequence). CDR3 length: 14 amino acids. With 3 bases removed from V and 0 bases from J, the gap between germline ends came to 12 bases. CDR3 nucleotides: TGTGCCTGGAGGGGGGACTGGAGCTCCTACGAGCAGTACTTC. It yields the protein CAWRGDWSSYEQYF.

The CDR3 DNA is TGTGCCAGTGGGACAGGGGCGAAGAACACTGAAGCTTTCTTT. The encoded protein is CASGTGAKNTEAFF. The genes are TRBV10-3 and TRBJ1-1; TRBD1 aligns across 10 bases. The CDR3 is 14 amino acids. V dropped 10 bases and J dropped 1; count of bases not matched to a gene: 6. From germline, CDR1 is ENHRY and CDR2 SYGVKD.

This rearrangement joins TRBV2 to TRBJ2-2; no definite D call. This CDR3 is built from 11 residues. Germline V lookup: CDR1 SNHLY, CDR2 FYNNEI. The V and J ends lost 3 bases and 5 bases respectively, with 1 base between them. The CDR3 loop reads CASSDTGELFF. Here the CDR3 DNA reads TGTGCCAGCAGTGATACCGGGGAGCTGTTTTTT. Drawing the rest from reference TRBV2 and TRBJ2-2, the complete variable domain is EPEVTQTPSHQVTQMGQEVILRCVPISNHLYFYWYRQILGQKVEFLVSFYNNEISEKSEIFDDQFSVERPDGSNFTLKIRSTKLEDSAMYFCASSDTGELFFGEGSRLTVL.

The V and J genes are TRBV2 and TRBJ1-1, with D tentatively TRBD1 (5 bases). V was trimmed by 2 bases and J by 3 bases, leaving 19 bases between them. CDR1 is SNHLY, CDR2 FYNNEI, per germline. This CDR3 comprises 17 residues. CDR3: CASSESSEGPDDTEAFF. The CDR3 bases are TGTGCCAGCAGTGAATCCTCGGAGGGGCCGGATGACACTGAAGCTTTCTTT.